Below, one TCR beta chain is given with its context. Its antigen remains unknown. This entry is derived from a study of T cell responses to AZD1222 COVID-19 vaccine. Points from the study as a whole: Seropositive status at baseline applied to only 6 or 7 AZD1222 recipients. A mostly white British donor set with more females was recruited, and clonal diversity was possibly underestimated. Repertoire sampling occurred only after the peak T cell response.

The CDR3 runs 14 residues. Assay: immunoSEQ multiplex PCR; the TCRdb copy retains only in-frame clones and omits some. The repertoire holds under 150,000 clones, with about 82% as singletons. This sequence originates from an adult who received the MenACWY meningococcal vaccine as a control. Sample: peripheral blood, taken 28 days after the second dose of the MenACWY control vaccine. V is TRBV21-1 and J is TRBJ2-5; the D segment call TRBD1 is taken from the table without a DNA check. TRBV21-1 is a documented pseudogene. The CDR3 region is CASSGRTVQETQYF. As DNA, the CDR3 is TGTGCCAGCAGCGGAAGGACAGTACAAGAGACCCAGTACTTC.